This T cell receptor beta chain was observed in a study of PD-L1 blockade in urothelial cancer. Study at large: Researchers found blood samples held a median of 141,255 T cells.

The time point denotes: pretreatment peripheral blood. For each patient, 1 to 8 samples were obtained, pretreatment and on-treatment. Data came from immunoSEQ multiplex PCR; TCRdb stores just in-frame clones and leaves some out. This table holds about 76,000 clones, roughly nine tenths found once. V was pared by 5 bases and J by 5 bases, with 10 bases of the junction left unmatched. Germline assignment: CDR1 SEHNR and CDR2 FQNEAQ (reference sequence). The CDR3 covers 17 residues. The chain recombines TRBV7-9 with TRBJ2-3, with 13 bases matching TRBD2. The sequenced sample was PBMCs, obtained around atezolizumab (anti-PD-L1) treatment. This TCR was sampled from an older man with urothelial cancer. DNA for the CDR3: TGTGCCAGCAGCGGGACTAGCGGGATGCACGCAGGAGATACGCAGTATTTT. Amino acids: CASSGTSGMHAGDTQYF.